The entry below gives a single T cell receptor (beta chain) sequence along with its context. The data were obtained in a study of cytomegalovirus exposure and HLA in healthy donors. Germline trimming cut 1 base from V and 0 bases from J; bases unmatched to any gene: 13. The CDR3 runs 19 residues. Germline V CDR1 and CDR2: SGHTA, FQGNSA. Primers: 60 Vbeta forward and 13 Jbeta reverse. Repertoires were generated with immunoSEQ multiplex PCR, while TCRdb's copy carries only in-frame clones and drops some. The sample shows around 61,000 clones, roughly four fifths of them seen only once. The V and J genes are TRBV7-2 and TRBJ2-3; 7 bases are shared with TRBD1. Sequencing input: PBMCs. This TCR came from a man in his forties or fifties in good health and CMV-seronegative. For the CDR3, the DNA is TGTGCCAGCAGCTTAGTCCCTCCAGGGGGTCGGTCTAGCACAGATACGCAGTATTTT. It specifies CASSLVPPGGRSSTDTQYF.